This record concerns one TCR beta chain sequence. It has no known antigen specificity. One base away there is no much larger clone; base qualities are not given. The sample comes from a study of Graves' ophthalmopathy and Graves' hyperthyroidism (dated by TCRdb to 2016 to 2019). A note on the overall study: Peripheral blood was collected at initial diagnosis, before any treatment. TCR beta repertoire signatures were used to distinguish Graves' ophthalmopathy from Graves' hyperthyroidism and to predict progression to ophthalmopathy. In total, around 140 blood samples were TCR-sequenced: fewer than 50 ophthalmopathy, around 75 hyperthyroidism and some 17 hyperthyroidism-to-ophthalmopathy patients. A discovery set of 95 to 100 patients (roughly 41 ophthalmopathy, fewer than 60 stable hyperthyroidism) was enrolled to explore V-J signatures distinguishing ophthalmopathy from hyperthyroidism. For independent validation, a separate cohort was made up of 18 to 20 hyperthyroidism patients plus 17 patients who later progressed from hyperthyroidism to ophthalmopathy. In over 5 hyperthyroidism patients, the T-cell repertoire of thyroid tissue was compared with the T-cell repertoire of blood. Once sampling was done, hyperthyroidism patients were given methimazole at a starting dose of 30 mg daily, while ophthalmopathy patients were given high-dose intravenous methylprednisolone. The approximately 90 discovery patients were divided at random into training and test sets in a 7:3 ratio.

Results and caveats for the whole study, not just this receptor: Sample size was not predetermined statistically, and investigators were not blinded to group allocation. The 13-signature model separated ophthalmopathy from stable hyperthyroidism with approximately 85% sensitivity and around 84% specificity in cross-validation, and 80%/75% in the test set. Most of the expanded thyroid clonotypes with a frequency above 0.001 were also detected in blood, and it was suggested that the thyroid immune response may be reflected by blood repertoires. In validation, the model predicted ophthalmopathy progression with 70.59% sensitivity and roughly 78% specificity; roughly 11 predicted patients were CT-confirmed with GO in a median of roughly 6.8 months.

TCR beta CDR3 regions were amplified from RNA transcripts for repertoire sequencing. HTBI primers and the Qiagen OneStep RT-PCR kit were used in a first-round RT-PCR, which was followed by a second-round multiplex PCR, size selection and purification. The libraries underwent paired-end sequencing with 100 bp reads on an Illumina HiSeq2000. Turning to the authors' computational methods: SOAPnuke was used for read processing, and reads with adapters, uncalled bases, a mean Phred below 15, or no exact constant-primer or identifier match were discarded. High-quality paired reads were merged with COPE v1.2.5. Clonotypes were defined as unique nucleotide sequences and were aligned to IMGT TRB V, D and J references using MiTCR v1.1. Only V-J combinations with frequency above 0.0001 were analysed, covering around 99% of repertoires. For each V-J combination, a TCR clonal expansion and chaos score was defined as F50 clonal expansion divided by the chaos observed in the TCRdist matrix. Welch's t-statistics and random forest were used to reduce features to more than ten V-J combinations, which were fed into a naive Bayes classifier. The similarity between thyroid and blood repertoires was quantified using the Morisita-Horn index. TCRdb trimmed the raw reads at Q25, called clones with MiXCR and kept productive beta chains. Duplicate CDR3 protein sequences are folded into a single record with the most common DNA and genes. TCRdb assigned the V and J calls; the authors' analysis was not used. The sample table shows fewer than 400,000 distinct CDR3 sequences, and approximately 16% are seen once. 1.6% of the sample is held by the ten biggest clonotypes.

The ophthalmopathy patients had moderately to severely active disease, with a Clinical Activity Score of 3 or higher, a NOSPECS grade of 4 or higher, and a disease duration of less than 3 months. Patients with other autoimmune diseases, uncontrolled infections, pregnancy or lactation were excluded. Diagnosis relied on clinical symptoms, serum thyroxine, TRAb, thyroid ultrasound and orbital computed tomography. Ficoll-Paque density gradient centrifugation was used to isolate PBMCs from 8.5 to 10 ml of fresh peripheral blood. Total RNA was extracted using Trizol reagent, and RNA quality was checked on an Agilent 2100 Bioanalyzer. V sheds 3 bases and J sheds 3 bases, leaving 6 bases between their ends. CDR1 MDHEN and CDR2 SYDVKM are derived from the germline V gene. Including cysteine and phenylalanine, the CDR3 has 12 amino acids. Just CDR3 DNA is preserved here, 36 bases in frame from base 1.

This sequence originates from a woman under 30 with Graves' ophthalmopathy. Donor details come from another sample of the same person, matched by shared clones. The sample was peripheral blood. The receptor chain draws on TRBV28 and TRBJ2-7; the D gene is unclear. The DNA reads as follows: TGTGCCAGCAGTTTTTATAACTACGAGCAGTACTTC. This encodes CASSFYNYEQYF.